The rows below give T cell receptor beta chains drawn from one sample of a study of CD8 T cells in Susac syndrome. TCRdb called the immunoSEQ multiplex PCR reads again in MiXCR, with one record for every CDR3 protein. Of about 120,000 distinct CDR3 sequences listed, approximately 94% are singletons. What was sequenced was CD4+ T cells from PBMCs. All receptors derive from a human donor in good health. The CDR3 runs from the conserved cysteine through the conserved F or W.

v_call	j_call	cdr3_aa
TRBV5-1	TRBJ2-3	CASSPEGATVQNTQYF
TRBV18	TRBJ1-2	CASSRQVDSDGYTF
TRBV7-8	TRBJ2-2	CASSLELKAGELFF
TRBV20-1	TRBJ2-7	CSARVSFYEQYF
TRBV7-9	TRBJ2-5	CASSSTGFQETQYF
TRBV7-2	TRBJ2-3	CASSLVPSGGTDTQYF
TRBV7-2	TRBJ1-6	CASTLDRRSQPLHF
TRBV5-6	TRBJ1-1	CASSPGTTVNTEAFF
TRBV6-5	TRBJ1-2	CASRDRGNYGYTF
TRBV11-2	TRBJ2-2	CASSRQLAGVSNTGELFF
TRBV10-3	TRBJ1-1	CATSPGQGVAFF
TRBV5-1	TRBJ2-5	CASEAGERETQYF
TRBV18	TRBJ1-1	CASSPRVGTNTEAFF
TRBV2	TRBJ2-7	CASSETSGSREQYF
TRBV7-2	TRBJ1-5	CASSLGQVNQPQHF
TRBV19	TRBJ1-1	CASGNPRQGAPNTEAFF
TRBV27	TRBJ2-1	CASSLRLPGGLSYNEQFF
TRBV10-3	TRBJ2-7	CATRTGQASYEQYF
TRBV4-3	TRBJ2-2	CASSQVYFTGELFF
TRBV9	TRBJ1-1	CASSVETGLNTEAFF
TRBV2	TRBJ2-7	CASSGSSGTEYF
TRBV19	TRBJ2-3	CASSIEGRGRGDTQYF
TRBV5-1	TRBJ2-5	CASGVEETQYF
TRBV29-1	TRBJ2-7	CSVARDSASYEQYF
TRBV6-2/TRBV6-3	TRBJ2-6	CASSYRPTGFAPGANVLTF
TRBV6-5	TRBJ2-7	CASSYFGTSTYEQYF
TRBV5-1	TRBJ2-2	CASSLEGPYTGELFF
TRBV7-2	TRBJ2-5	CASSLVQLQETQYF
TRBV6-2/TRBV6-3	TRBJ2-1	CASSARGEFPYNEQFF
TRBV19	TRBJ1-1	CASSMGADTEAFF
TRBV11-3	TRBJ2-1	CASSGTGVGEQFF
TRBV7-9	TRBJ2-7	CASSPTRGGTSGSPYEQYF
TRBV19	TRBJ2-1	CASSPYPAGGVLEQFF
TRBV5-5	TRBJ2-3	CASSPLAGGRDTQYF
TRBV4-2	TRBJ2-2	CASSQDPGRVNTGELFF
TRBV20-1	TRBJ2-5	CSSEASGRAVETQYF
TRBV10-3	TRBJ1-3	CAAQGQNTIYF
TRBV5-6	TRBJ2-2	CASVGQVNTGELFF
TRBV3-1	TRBJ1-1	CASSVKYNTEAFF
TRBV20-1	TRBJ2-7	CSARVPGTSGTEQYF